The clone carrying this TCR beta chain occurred a few times. The data were produced by immunoSEQ multiplex PCR, yet TCRdb's version contains in-frame clones alone and is incomplete. The table has roughly 230,000 clones, around 81% seen once. These data originate in a study of blood T cell repertoires in COVID-19. Trimming shortened V by 2 bases and J by 4 bases, and 15 bases separated the two germline ends. Germline V gene lookup returns CDR1 KGHSH and CDR2 LQKENI. The CDR3 spans 15 residues. The specimen was PBMCs or T cells enriched from blood (not recorded which). V and J are TRBV18 and TRBJ2-7; possibly TRBD1 for D (6 bases). The TCR was taken from a man aged 50 to 59 who had recovered from COVID-19. The CDR3 reads CASSPGQGLVYEQYF. DNA for the CDR3: TGTGCCAGCTCACCAGGGCAGGGGCTCGTTTACGAGCAGTACTTC. Full variable domain (rest looked up from reference TRBV18 and TRBJ2-7): NAGVMQNPRHLVRRRGQEARLRCSPMKGHSHVYWYRQLPEEGLKFMVYLQKENIIDESGMPKERFSAEFPKEGPSILRIQQVVRGDSAAYFCASSPGQGLVYEQYFGPGTRLTVT.